This entry lists 8 T cell receptor beta chains sequenced from one sample in a study of cytomegalovirus exposure and HLA in healthy donors. The PCR ran on 60 Vbeta and 13 Jbeta primers. Data came from immunoSEQ multiplex PCR; TCRdb stores just in-frame clones and leaves some out. The data show about 180,000 clones, with about 82% seen just once and 1.5% to 2% held by the top ten. The specimen sequenced was PBMCs. These TCRs come from a woman aged 25-40 years in good health and CMV-seronegative.

This clone was seen more than once but under ten times. The V and J genes are TRBV10-1 and TRBJ1-1, with a weak D call TRBD1 (6 bases). CDR1 and CDR2 (germline): WNHNN, SYGVQD (reference sequence). The CDR3 spans 18 residues. The ends were cut back, 3 bases at V and 7 bases at J, with 27 bases in the middle. CDR3 amino acids: CASSERGFSQRGQIEAFF. The DNA of the CDR3 is TGCGCCAGCAGTGAAAGAGGGTTTAGTCAGCGTGGACAGATTGAAGCTTTCTTT.

The chain employs TRBV30 and TRBJ1-2, with 7 bases lining up with TRBD1. Germline assignment: CDR1 GTSNPN and CDR2 SVGIG (reference sequence). The CDR3 is made up of 12 amino acids. V lost 6 bases to trimming and J lost 4 bases; unmatched junction nucleotides: 5. In DNA form, the CDR3 reads TGTGCCTGCCAGACAGGGACCTATGGCTACACCTTC. Its protein product is CACQTGTYGYTF.

The V call is TRBV19, the J call TRBJ1-5, with 8 bases aligning to TRBD1. This CDR3 is built from 19 residues. V shed 5 bases, J shed 1 base, and the junction held 16 bases outside the gene matches. Germline CDR1 is LNHDA and CDR2 is SQIVND (reference sequence). CDR3 region: CASSYRGTGWERSNQPQHF. The CDR3 DNA follows: TGTGCCAGTAGTTACAGGGGGACAGGATGGGAGCGGAGCAATCAGCCCCAGCATTTT.

The V gene is TRBV5-1, the J gene TRBJ2-3; TRBD2 agrees at 14 bases. Trimming removed 4 bases from V and 1 base from J; junction bases left unmatched: 5. The V gene's germline CDR1 is SGHRS and CDR2 YFSETQ. This CDR3 is 17 amino acids long. The CDR3 DNA is TGCGCCAGCAGCCCCTTGACTAGCGGGGGGGGCACAGATACGCAGTATTTT. This sequence encodes CASSPLTSGGGTDTQYF.

The chain uses TRBV16 and TRBJ1-2; 7 bases are shared with TRBD1. From germline, CDR1 is KGHSY and CDR2 FQNENV. J gave up 6 bases and V 3 bases, and 4 bases lay outside the gene matches. This CDR3 region has 13 residues. CDR3: CASSHPTGNGYTF. Here the CDR3 DNA reads TGTGCCAGCAGCCACCCGACAGGGAATGGCTACACCTTC.

The chain is built from TRBV27 and TRBJ2-7, with 7 bases fitting TRBD1. CDR3 length: 20 amino acids. Trimming took 4 bases from V and 3 from J; bases not matched to a gene: 24. Germline assignment: CDR1 MNHEY and CDR2 SMNVEV (reference sequence). The CDR3 nucleotides read TGTGCCAGCAGTTCATGGGCTATTATTCCGGGACAGCCTAATGGCTACGAGCAGTACTTC. Residues: CASSSWAIIPGQPNGYEQYF.

This chain connects TRBV11-2 to TRBJ2-5; TRBD2 matches at 11 bases. Unmatched junction bases numbered 7, after V lost 0 bases and J lost 7 bases. In germline, CDR1 is SGHAT, CDR2 FQNNGV. This CDR3 spans 16 amino acids. The CDR3 nucleotides read TGTGCCAGCAGCTTAGATCCTAGCGGGGGGTGGGGGACCCAGTACTTC. This translates into CASSLDPSGGWGTQYF.

The J gene is TRBJ2-3, the V gene TRBV7-2; TRBD2 matches at 12 bases. This CDR3 is 19 amino acids long. Trimming took 3 bases from V and 3 from J; bases not matched to a gene: 13. Germline V gene lookup returns CDR1 SGHTA and CDR2 FQGNSA. The CDR3 protein is CASSFPSGGGPWGTDTQYF. In DNA, the CDR3 is TGTGCCAGCAGCTTCCCTAGCGGGGGGGGCCCTTGGGGGACAGATACGCAGTATTTT. Supplemented by reference TRBV7-2 and TRBJ2-3, the full variable domain reads GAGVSQSPSNKVTEKGKDVELRCDPISGHTALYWYRQSLGQGLEFLIYFQGNSAPDKSGLPSDRFSAERTGGSVSTLTIQRTQQEDSAVYLCASSFPSGGGPWGTDTQYFGPGTRLTVL.